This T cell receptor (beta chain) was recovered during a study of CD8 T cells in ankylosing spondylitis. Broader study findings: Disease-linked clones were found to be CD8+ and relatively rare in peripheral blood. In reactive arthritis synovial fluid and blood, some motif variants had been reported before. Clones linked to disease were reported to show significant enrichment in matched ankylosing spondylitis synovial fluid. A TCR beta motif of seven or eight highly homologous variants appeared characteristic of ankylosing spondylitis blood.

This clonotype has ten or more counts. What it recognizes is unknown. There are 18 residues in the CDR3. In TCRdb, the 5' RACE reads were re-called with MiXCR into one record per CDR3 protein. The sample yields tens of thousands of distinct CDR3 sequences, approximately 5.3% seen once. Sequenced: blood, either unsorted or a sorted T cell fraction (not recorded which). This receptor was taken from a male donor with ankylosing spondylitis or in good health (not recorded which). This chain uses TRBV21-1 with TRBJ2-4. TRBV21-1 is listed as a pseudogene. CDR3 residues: CASSKAYGGGLAKNIQYF. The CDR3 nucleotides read TGTGCCAGCAGCAAAGCCTACGGTGGAGGGTTAGCCAAAAACATTCAGTACTTC.